The rows below give T cell receptor beta chains drawn from one sample of a study of blood T cell repertoires in COVID-19. TCRdb's copy holds only in-frame clones and misses some; the assay was immunoSEQ multiplex PCR. The sample holds around 160,000 clones, about 80% seen once. What was sequenced was PBMCs or T cells enriched from blood (not recorded which). The receptors shown here come from a woman aged 60 to 75 who had recovered from COVID-19. Both conserved end residues are part of each CDR3. A D gene is named only where the DNA matches it firmly. Part of the rows lack a size; the others show once, few, many or a class for expanded clones.

d_call j_call v_call clone_size cdr3_aa
TRBD1 TRBJ1-5 TRBV7-8 - CASSFMGQGSNQPQHF
TRBD1 TRBJ1-2 TRBV11-2 - CASSKDRKGALGYTF
- TRBJ1-1 TRBV7-9 - CASSLSPGMNTEAFF
- TRBJ2-1 TRBV5-1 - CASSLRGGNEQFF
- TRBJ2-1 TRBV7-9 - CASSLTSLNEQFF
TRBD1 TRBJ1-2 TRBV5-1 - CASRGQGYGYTF
TRBD2 TRBJ2-7 TRBV7-2 - CASSLALAGREQYF
TRBD1 TRBJ2-4 TRBV5-1 - CASSWGQGETLAKNIQYF
TRBD1 TRBJ2-2 TRBV3-1/TRBV3-2 - CASSLGQGAGELFF
- TRBJ2-1 TRBV10-3 - CAISAGTYYNEQFF
TRBD1 TRBJ2-3 TRBV30 - CAWSVGQVSDTQYF
- TRBJ2-7 TRBV30 - CAWSVRGGTYEQYF
- TRBJ1-5 TRBV11-1 - CASSLAAGEGNQPQHF
- TRBJ2-4 TRBV5-4 - CASSLEGGAAKNIQYF
TRBD1 TRBJ2-1 TRBV7-9 - CASSWGQGTYNEQFF
TRBD2 TRBJ2-3 TRBV9 few CASSEGSGGHGDTQYF
TRBD1 TRBJ1-2 TRBV11-1 - CASSYGTGVSYGYTF
TRBD2 TRBJ2-5 TRBV18 - CASSPPTSGGSETQYF
TRBD2 TRBJ2-5 TRBV3-1/TRBV3-2 - CASSQGLAGQETQYF
- TRBJ1-1 TRBV5-1 - CASWEGGNTEAFF
TRBD1 TRBJ2-7 TRBV9 - CASSPPPPDRGYEQYF
- TRBJ2-3 TRBV5-6 - CASSLRRLGTDTQYF
- TRBJ1-1 TRBV29-1 - CSVEDPVNTEAFF
- TRBJ1-5 TRBV6-5 - CASSYDRSQPQHF
- TRBJ1-2 TRBV12-3/TRBV12-4 - CASRRQGGYTF
- TRBJ1-6 TRBV5-1 - CASSAGQGQSPLHF
TRBD1 TRBJ2-7 TRBV7-9 - CASSWSGQGAYYEQYF
- TRBJ1-3 TRBV7-2 - CASSPVTGRPGNTIYF
- TRBJ1-5 TRBV12-5 - CASGLNSGPQHF
TRBD1 TRBJ1-2 TRBV27 - CASSFRQQGALGIGYTF
- TRBJ2-4 TRBV5-1 many CASSLSGIENIQYF
- TRBJ1-5 TRBV25-1 - CASHGQPQHF
TRBD2 TRBJ2-3 TRBV30 - CAWSVPAGGSTDTQYF
TRBD1 TRBJ1-5 TRBV20-1 many CSATEDRGRYSNQPQHF
- TRBJ1-1 TRBV6-2/TRBV6-3 - CASSYSTAGQNTEAFF
- TRBJ1-5 TRBV12-5 - CASGFGGSNQPQHF
- TRBJ2-7 TRBV12-3/TRBV12-4 few CASSLQGYEQYF
- TRBJ1-2 TRBV5-1 few CASSLVVGPDYGYTF
TRBD1 TRBJ2-1 TRBV11-2 - CASSLDGTGRNEQFF
TRBD1 TRBJ1-2 TRBV27 - CASSPGGGGYTF
TRBD1 TRBJ2-5 TRBV7-2 once CASSLGGTGKLETQYF
- TRBJ1-2 TRBV30 - CASEISRGSNYGYTF
TRBD2 TRBJ2-3 TRBV29-1 - CSVKGLVTDTQYF
- TRBJ1-5 TRBV6-1 - CASSERDSYQPQHF
- TRBJ2-3 TRBV7-9 few CASSSYRGTDTQYF
TRBD1 TRBJ1-1 TRBV5-4 - CASSLAGQDWTEAFF
TRBD1 TRBJ2-7 TRBV2 - CASSMYRGLGNEQYF
- TRBJ2-1 TRBV18 - CASSPRTGGDKRTRVHEQFF
- TRBJ2-7 TRBV12-3/TRBV12-4 - CASSLQGQQYF
TRBD2 TRBJ2-3 TRBV7-2 - CASSFSGGVSTDTQYF